This paragraph reports one T cell receptor (beta chain). What it binds is unknown. Germline V gene lookup returns CDR1 MDHEN and CDR2 SYDVKM. Trimming cost V 7 bases and J 0 bases, with 6 bases left between them. The CDR3 covers 12 residues. Produced via immunoSEQ multiplex PCR; TCRdb's table is partial and in-frame only. Here the sample spans some 87,000 clones, roughly 87% being singletons. Time point given: pretreatment peripheral blood. The data were taken from a study of PD-L1 blockade in urothelial cancer. Study summary: Male sex and bladder-origin urothelial cancer characterized about 85% of the roughly 30 patients.

General observations from the study: Patients with below-median pretreatment blood clonality survived longer.

The receptor comes from a man in his sixties with urothelial cancer. The genes are TRBV28 and TRBJ1-2, with D unresolved. The material was PBMCs, obtained around atezolizumab (anti-PD-L1) treatment. DNA of the CDR3: TGTGCCAGCACGACTTCTAACTATGGCTACACCTTC. It codes for CASTTSNYGYTF.